One and the same sample provided the 5 T cell receptor beta chains below, sequenced in a study of low-dose radiotherapy and immunotherapy resistance in tumors. TRAV and TRBV primers primed cDNA for both TCRalpha and TCRbeta. Over about 19 PCR cycles, TCRs were amplified from a constant-region primer and V-primer adapter. TCRdb ran MiXCR on the reads and lists one entry per CDR3 protein. The sample contains 8,800 or so distinct CDR3 sequences, roughly four fifths of which appear only once. These receptors all come from a human donor with advanced metastatic prostate, ovarian, gallbladder or colorectal cancer (not recorded which). This table probably holds off-target reads from a library built for another chain.

This clonotype was seen a handful of times. The V gene is TRBV2, the J gene TRBJ1-2, with D uncertain. The CDR3 is 12 residues long. Trimming left V 6 bases short and J 6 bases short, with 11 bases between. The germline V gene encodes CDR1 SNHLY and CDR2 FYNNEI. The CDR3 loop is CASRLTLDGYTF. The DNA of the CDR3 is TGTGCCAGCAGATTGACACTAGATGGCTACACCTTC.

A few counts support this clonotype. This sequence joins TRBV27 and TRBJ2-7, with 12 bases lining up with TRBD2. There are 14 residues in the CDR3. Trimming removed 6 bases from V and 3 bases from J; junction bases left unmatched: 3. CDR1 and CDR2 from the germline V gene are MNHEY and SMNVEV (reference sequence). The CDR3 DNA reads as TGTGCCAGCAGGCCGACTAGCGGGAGCTACGAGCAGTACTTC. This encodes CASRPTSGSYEQYF.

This clonotype was seen just once. This chain joins TRBV28 and TRBJ2-1; D unresolved. CDR1 and CDR2 from the germline V gene are MDHEN and SYDVKM. V shed 8 bases and J shed 4 bases, with 15 bases lying between them. This CDR3 is 14 amino acids long. The CDR3, as DNA: TGTGCCAGCCGACGCGGTGGGTCGTACAATGAGCAGTTCTTC. This gives the protein CASRRGGSYNEQFF.

The chain is built from TRBV27 and TRBJ2-5; a possible D gene is TRBD2 (6 bases). Germline values: CDR1 MNHEY, CDR2 SMNVEV (reference sequence). V lost 5 bases to trimming and J lost 1 base, with 11 bases between them. The CDR3 loop spans 14 amino acids. The DNA of the CDR3 is TGTGCCAGCAGTGGCCGGGACTTCCAAGAGACCCAGTACTTC. As protein: CASSGRDFQETQYF.

The chain combines TRBV20-1 with TRBJ2-1, with 12 bases fitting TRBD2. The trim removed 0 bases at V and 4 bases at J, leaving 13 bases unmatched. This CDR3 comprises 19 residues. Germline assignment: CDR1 DFQATT and CDR2 SNEGSKA (reference sequence). This chain's CDR3 is CSARDTTSGSFPMYNEQFF. In DNA, the CDR3 is TGCAGTGCTAGAGATACGACTAGCGGGAGTTTCCCGATGTACAATGAGCAGTTCTTC.